One and the same sample provided the 13 T cell receptor beta chains below, sequenced in a study of cytomegalovirus exposure and HLA in healthy donors (dated by TCRdb to the late 2010s). Library preparation was by the immunoSEQ multiplex PCR assay. The multiplex PCR relied on a mix of 60 forward primers for TCR Vbeta segments and 13 reverse primers for TCR Jbeta segments. TCRdb limited this immuneACCESS table to in-frame rearrangements with V and J called. A share of clones is missing; checked studies link under half to unresolved V genes, and the rest is unexplained. The sample table lists about 160,000 clones, roughly 80% of them with a count of one. Clones ranked in the top ten supply under 1% of the sample. Sample: PBMCs. Receptor source: a girl aged 2-10 years in good health and CMV-seropositive.

The chain combines TRBV30 with TRBJ1-3; the D is unclear. V was trimmed by 3 bases and J by 4 bases, leaving 16 bases between them. The CDR3 length is 15 residues. The germline V gene encodes CDR1 GTSNPN and CDR2 SVGIG (reference sequence). CDR3 coding DNA: TGTGCCTGGAGGGCGAGCGTAACGGTCGGAAACACCATATATTTT. Its translation is CAWRASVTVGNTIYF.

The chain uses TRBV18 and TRBJ2-1; D perhaps matches TRBD2 (5 bases). Germline loops: CDR1 KGHSH, CDR2 LQKENI. The CDR3 totals 14 residues. Trimming removed 3 bases at V and 6 bases at J, with 12 bases between. The CDR3 loop reads CASSPERPFNEQFF. In DNA form, the CDR3 reads TGTGCCAGCTCACCGGAGCGGCCATTCAATGAGCAGTTCTTC.

The chain recombines TRBV13 with TRBJ2-1; TRBD2 matches at 11 bases. CDR1 is PRHDT, CDR2 FYEKMQ, per germline (reference sequence). With V trimmed by 2 bases and J by 4 bases, 22 bases remained unmatched. This CDR3 region has 22 residues. The CDR3, as DNA: TGTGCCAGCAGCTTAAAGTCGGCGGTAGGGATAATTGGGACTAGCGGTTACAATGAGCAGTTCTTC. It translates to CASSLKSAVGIIGTSGYNEQFF.

The chain couples TRBV5-1 to TRBJ2-3, with 11 bases aligning to TRBD2. V lost 8 bases to trimming and J lost 2 bases; unmatched junction nucleotides: 4. The CDR3 extends over 14 amino acids. The V gene's germline CDR1 is SGHRS and CDR2 YFSETQ. The CDR3 spells CASGLAGFTDTQYF. CDR3 DNA sequence: TGCGCCAGTGGACTAGCGGGCTTCACAGATACGCAGTATTTT. Full variable domain (missing parts from reference TRBV5-1 and TRBJ2-3): KAGVTQTPRYLIKTRGQQVTLSCSPISGHRSVSWYQQTPGQGLQFLFEYFSETQRNKGNFPGRFSGRQFSNSRSEMNVSTLELGDSALYLCASGLAGFTDTQYFGPGTRLTVL.

The table lists this clone with a few counts. The chain joins TRBV5-4 to TRBJ2-2; TRBD2 matches 10 bases. Germline trimming cut 3 bases from V and 4 bases from J; bases unmatched to any gene: 3. Per the germline V gene, CDR1 is SGHNT and CDR2 is YYREEE (reference sequence). The CDR3 sequence is 15 residues long. CDR3 residues: CASSSQREGTGELFF. In nucleotides, the CDR3 is TGTGCCAGCAGCTCCCAGCGGGAGGGCACCGGGGAGCTGTTTTTT.

J is TRBJ1-1 and V is TRBV7-9; D is possibly TRBD1 (6 bases). Trimming took 5 bases from V and 1 from J, leaving 11 bases between them. The CDR3 totals 14 residues. In germline, CDR1 is SEHNR, CDR2 FQNEAQ (reference sequence). The CDR3 region is CASSATGTNTEAFF. CDR3 sequence (DNA): TGTGCCAGCAGCGCAACAGGGACGAACACTGAAGCTTTCTTT.

V and J are TRBV7-8 and TRBJ2-2, with D possibly matching TRBD2 (6 bases). Germline V gene data show CDR1 as SGHVS and CDR2 as FQNEAQ. The germline V and J ends were trimmed by 5 bases and 5 bases, with 18 bases remaining between them. The CDR3 contains 16 residues. The DNA of the CDR3 is TGTGCCAGCAGCCGGAGGTCGGGAGTCTCGACCGGGGAGCTGTTTTTT. It specifies CASSRRSGVSTGELFF. Together with reference TRBV7-8 and TRBJ2-2, the CDR3 gives the full variable domain: GAGVSQSPRYKVAKRGQDVALRCDPISGHVSLFWYQQALGQGPEFLTYFQNEAQLDKSGLPSDRFFAERPEGSVSTLKIQRTQQEDSAVYLCASSRRSGVSTGELFFGEGSRLTVL.

The J gene is TRBJ2-3, the V gene TRBV4-1, with D tentatively TRBD2 (5 bases). Deletions cut 1 base from V and 4 bases from J, with 15 bases between. This CDR3 has 16 residues. Germline assignment: CDR1 MGHRA and CDR2 YSYEKL. The CDR3 loop reads CASSQGSRGRADTQYF. CDR3 in DNA: TGCGCCAGCAGCCAAGGATCCCGGGGTAGGGCAGATACGCAGTATTTT.

This clone was detected once. The gene calls are TRBV10-3 and TRBJ2-7; maybe TRBD1 (6 bases). The CDR3 runs to 15 residues. Trimming removed 2 bases from V and 1 base from J, with 12 bases in between. Germline V gives CDR1 ENHRY, CDR2 SYGVKD. This chain's CDR3 is CAISEAQGPSYEQYF. The DNA of the CDR3 is TGTGCCATCAGTGAGGCTCAGGGGCCGTCCTACGAGCAGTACTTC.

The chain's CDR3 is CAISEGVTGVTEAFF. The CDR3 DNA is TGTGCCATCAGTGAGGGTGTGACAGGGGTCACTGAAGCTTTCTTT. The chain couples TRBV10-3 to TRBJ1-1, with 8 bases that match TRBD1. The CDR3 extends over 15 amino acids. Trimming removed 2 bases from V and 4 bases from J; junction bases left unmatched: 6. CDR1 ENHRY and CDR2 SYGVKD come from the germline V gene.

The CDR3 loop is CASSVAAGGPLETQYF. The CDR3 DNA follows: TGTGCCAGCAGCGTCGCAGCGGGAGGGCCTCTAGAGACCCAGTACTTC. The chain combines TRBV9 with TRBJ2-5, with 10 bases identical to TRBD2. The CDR3 covers 16 residues. Trimming removed 2 bases from V and 4 bases from J; junction bases left unmatched: 8. Germline V gives CDR1 SGDLS, CDR2 YYNGEE.

The V call is TRBV30, the J call TRBJ1-3; D is uncertain. The CDR3 contains 14 residues. V was clipped by 0 bases and J by 0 bases, with 6 bases between them. Looked up from germline, CDR1 is GTSNPN and CDR2 is SVGIG (reference sequence). The CDR3 spells CAWSVGDSGNTIYF. The CDR3 DNA is TGTGCCTGGAGTGTTGGAGACTCTGGAAACACCATATATTTT. Variable domain in full (rest from reference TRBV30 and TRBJ1-3): SQTIHQWPATLVQPVGSPLSLECTVEGTSNPNLYWYRQAAGRGLQLLFYSVGIGQISSEVPQNLSASRPQDRQFILSSKKLLLSDSGFYLCAWSVGDSGNTIYFGEGSWLTVV.

The chain recombines TRBV7-9 with TRBJ2-7; a possible D gene is TRBD2 (6 bases). V was shortened by 1 base and J by 6 bases, with 7 bases between the two germline ends. Germline-derived CDR1 and CDR2 are SEHNR and FQNEAQ (reference sequence). This CDR3 region has 12 residues. As DNA, the CDR3 is TGTGCCAGCAGCTTAGACGGGAGCGAGCAGTACTTC. The encoded protein is CASSLDGSEQYF.